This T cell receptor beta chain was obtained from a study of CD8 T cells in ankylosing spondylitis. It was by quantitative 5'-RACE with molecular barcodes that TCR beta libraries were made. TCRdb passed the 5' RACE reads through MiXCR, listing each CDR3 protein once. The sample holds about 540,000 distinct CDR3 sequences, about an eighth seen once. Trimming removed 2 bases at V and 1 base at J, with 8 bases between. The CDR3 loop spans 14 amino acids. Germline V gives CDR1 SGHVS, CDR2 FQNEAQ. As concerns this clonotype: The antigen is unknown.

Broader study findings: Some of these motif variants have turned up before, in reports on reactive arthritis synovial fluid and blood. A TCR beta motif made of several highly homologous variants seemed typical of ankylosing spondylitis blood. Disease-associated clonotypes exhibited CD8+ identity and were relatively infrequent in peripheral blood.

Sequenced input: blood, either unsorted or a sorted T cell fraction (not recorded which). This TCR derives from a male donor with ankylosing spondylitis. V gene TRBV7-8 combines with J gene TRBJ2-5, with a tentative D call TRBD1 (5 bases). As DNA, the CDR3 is TGTGCCAGCAGCTTACGACAGACCCAAGAGACCCAGTACTTC. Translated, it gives CASSLRQTQETQYF.